A selection of T cell receptor beta chains follows, all from one sample in a study of human T cells and chemical hapten exposure. MiXCR, applied by TCRdb to the RACE reads, yields one record per CDR3 protein. This sample has 80,000 to 100,000 distinct CDR3 sequences, with approximately 10% found just once. The sample here was whole blood, taken in connection with sensitization to the hapten diphenylcyclopropenone (DPC). The source is a woman younger than 45 with alopecia areata. Some clones in this sample may be carry-over from other donors' samples. Both conserved end residues are part of each CDR3. The D gene is left open where the match is weak. Clone size is not always given. Where it is, it says once, few, many or a class for expanded clones.

clone size	D gene	V gene	J gene	CDR3 protein	CDR3 DNA
few	.	TRBV2	TRBJ2-2	CASSEMVGGGELFF	TGTGCCAGCAGTGAAATGGTTGGGGGCGGGGAGCTGTTTTTT
few	.	TRBV28	TRBJ1-4	CASGSGVNEKLFF	TGTGCCAGCGGCAGCGGGGTCAATGAAAAACTGTTTTTT
few	TRBD1	TRBV28	TRBJ1-3	CASSLDRVDTIYF	TGTGCCAGCAGCTTGGACAGGGTAGACACCATATATTTT
many	TRBD2	TRBV11-2	TRBJ2-2	CATRLAGTGELFF	TGTGCCACGCGACTAGCGGGGACCGGGGAGCTGTTTTTT
many	.	TRBV19	TRBJ1-5	CASSPRGNQPQHF	TGTGCCAGTAGTCCCCGTGGCAATCAGCCCCAGCATTTT
many	.	TRBV27	TRBJ1-4	CASRRGGNEGKLFF	TGTGCCAGCCGACGAGGTGGGAATGAGGGAAAACTGTTTTTT
.	.	TRBV7-9	TRBJ1-1	CASSFIQNTEAFF	TGTGCCAGCAGCTTCATACAAAACACTGAAGCTTTCTTT
once	.	TRBV6-5	TRBJ1-1	CASSSHSSGAGNTEALF	TGTGCCAGCAGTTCCCACAGTTCGGGCGCCGGGAACACTGAAGCTCTCTTT
few	.	TRBV5-4	TRBJ2-5	CASNLRGETQYF	TGTGCCAGCAACCTTCGAGGAGAGACCCAGTACTTC
medium-sized	TRBD1	TRBV29-1	TRBJ2-6	CSVEVQGAGANVLTF	TGCAGCGTTGAGGTTCAGGGGGCTGGGGCCAACGTCCTGACTTTC
many	TRBD1	TRBV7-9	TRBJ1-4	CASSSRSQGDEKLFF	TGTGCCAGCAGCTCGAGAAGTCAGGGGGATGAAAAACTGTTTTTT
many	.	TRBV11-1	TRBJ1-1	CASRLPGRTEAFF	TGTGCCAGCAGACTCCCGGGGCGCACTGAAGCTTTCTTT
.	.	TRBV5-1	TRBJ2-3	CASTLTGGDTQYF	TGCGCCAGCACCCTGACAGGAGGAGATACGCAGTATTTT
many	.	TRBV12-3/TRBV12-4	TRBJ2-2	CASSLRRLGRWEKSDTGELFF	TGTGCCAGCAGTTTAAGGCGGTTGGGCAGGTGGGAAAAAAGTGACACCGGGGAGCTGTTTTTT
many	.	TRBV19	TRBJ1-4	CASSIRPGTGPNEKLFF	TGTGCCAGTAGTATACGACCGGGAACGGGGCCTAATGAAAAACTGTTTTTT
many	.	TRBV29-1	TRBJ2-7	CSVASGAYEQYF	TGCAGCGTTGCCTCCGGGGCCTACGAGCAGTACTTC
.	TRBD1	TRBV18	TRBJ2-1	CASSPRQGAIAYNEQFF	TGTGCCAGCTCACCAAGACAGGGGGCTATCGCCTACAATGAGCAGTTCTTC
few	.	TRBV2	TRBJ2-6	CAFQRAGANVLTF	TGTGCCTTCCAGCGGGCTGGGGCCAACGTCCTGACTTTC
few	.	TRBV2	TRBJ1-3	CASRTDEQRNTIYF	TGTGCCAGCAGGACGGACGAACAGAGAAACACCATATATTTT
few	TRBD1	TRBV6-2/TRBV6-3	TRBJ1-5	CATQTGNSNQPQHF	TGTGCCACCCAGACAGGGAATAGCAATCAGCCCCAGCATTTT
many	TRBD1	TRBV20-1	TRBJ1-2	CSARAPGTGINYGYTF	TGCAGTGCTAGAGCCCCCGGGACAGGGATTAACTATGGCTACACCTTC
many	.	TRBV4-1	TRBJ2-1	CASSQDPETANEQFF	TGCGCCAGCAGCCAAGACCCCGAAACAGCCAATGAGCAGTTCTTC